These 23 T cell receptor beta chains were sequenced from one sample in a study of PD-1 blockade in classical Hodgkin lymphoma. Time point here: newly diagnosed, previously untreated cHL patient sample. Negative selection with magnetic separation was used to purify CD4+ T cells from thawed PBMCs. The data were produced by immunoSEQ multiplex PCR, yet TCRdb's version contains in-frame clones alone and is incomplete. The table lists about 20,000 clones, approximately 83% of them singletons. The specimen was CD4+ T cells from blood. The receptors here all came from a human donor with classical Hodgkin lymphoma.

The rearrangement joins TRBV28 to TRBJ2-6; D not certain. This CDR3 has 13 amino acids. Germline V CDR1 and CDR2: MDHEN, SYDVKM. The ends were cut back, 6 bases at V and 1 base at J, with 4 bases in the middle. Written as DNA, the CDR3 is TGTGCCAGCAGGCCATCTGGGGCCAACGTCCTGACTTTC. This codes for CASRPSGANVLTF.

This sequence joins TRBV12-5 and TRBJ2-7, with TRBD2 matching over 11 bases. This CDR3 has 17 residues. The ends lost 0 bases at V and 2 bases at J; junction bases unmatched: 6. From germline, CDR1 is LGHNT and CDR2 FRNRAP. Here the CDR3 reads CASGLVQTSGTPYEQYF. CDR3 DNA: TGTGCTAGTGGTTTGGTACAGACTAGCGGGACCCCCTACGAGCAGTACTTC.

In DNA form, the CDR3 reads TGTGCCAGTAGTCCTCAAACAGATACGCAGTATTTT. Translating it yields CASSPQTDTQYF. This sequence joins TRBV19 and TRBJ2-3, with no clear D. The CDR3 length is 12 residues. Germline assignment: CDR1 LNHDA and CDR2 SQIVND (reference sequence). V was clipped by 5 bases and J by 3 bases, with 6 bases between them.

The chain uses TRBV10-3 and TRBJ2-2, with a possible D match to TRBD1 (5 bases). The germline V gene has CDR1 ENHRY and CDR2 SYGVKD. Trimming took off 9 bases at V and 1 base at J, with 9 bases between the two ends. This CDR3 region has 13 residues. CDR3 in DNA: TGTGCCATGCGCACAGGGAACACCGGGGAGCTGTTTTTT. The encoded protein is CAMRTGNTGELFF.

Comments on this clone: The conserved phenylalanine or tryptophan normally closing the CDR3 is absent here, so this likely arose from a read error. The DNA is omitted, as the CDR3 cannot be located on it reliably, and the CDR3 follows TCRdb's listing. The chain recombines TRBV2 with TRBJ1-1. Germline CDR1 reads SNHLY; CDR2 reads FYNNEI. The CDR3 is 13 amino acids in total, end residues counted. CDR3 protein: CASSEEARSPPHV.

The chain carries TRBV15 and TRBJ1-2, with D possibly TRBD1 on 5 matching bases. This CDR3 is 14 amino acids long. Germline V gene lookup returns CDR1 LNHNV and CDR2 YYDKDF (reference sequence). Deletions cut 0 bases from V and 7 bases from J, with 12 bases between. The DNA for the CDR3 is TGTGCCACCAGCAGAGATCGCCAGGGCACTGGCTACACCTTC. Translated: CATSRDRQGTGYTF.

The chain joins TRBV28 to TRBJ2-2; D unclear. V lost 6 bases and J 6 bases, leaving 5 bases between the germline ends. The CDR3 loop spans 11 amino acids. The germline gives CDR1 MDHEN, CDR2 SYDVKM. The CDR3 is CASRRPGELFF. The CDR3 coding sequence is TGTGCCAGCAGAAGACCCGGGGAGCTGTTTTTT.

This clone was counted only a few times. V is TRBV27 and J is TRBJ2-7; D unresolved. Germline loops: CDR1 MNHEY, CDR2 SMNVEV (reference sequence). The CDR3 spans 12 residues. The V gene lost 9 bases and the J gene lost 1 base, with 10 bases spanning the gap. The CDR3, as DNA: TGTGCCAGATACAGTCATTCCTACGAGCAGTACTTC. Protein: CARYSHSYEQYF.

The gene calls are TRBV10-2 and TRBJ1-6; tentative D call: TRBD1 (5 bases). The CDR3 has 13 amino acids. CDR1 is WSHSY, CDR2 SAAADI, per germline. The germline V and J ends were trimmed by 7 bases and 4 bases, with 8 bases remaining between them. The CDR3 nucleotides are TGCGCCAGCATGCAGGGATATAATTCACCCCTCCACTTT. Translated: CASMQGYNSPLHF.

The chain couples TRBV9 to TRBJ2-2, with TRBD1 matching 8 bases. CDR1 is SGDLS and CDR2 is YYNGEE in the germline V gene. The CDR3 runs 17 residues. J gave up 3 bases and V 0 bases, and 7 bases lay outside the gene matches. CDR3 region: CASSVAISGGYTGELFF. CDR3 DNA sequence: TGTGCCAGCAGCGTAGCTATTTCAGGGGGCTACACCGGGGAGCTGTTTTTT.

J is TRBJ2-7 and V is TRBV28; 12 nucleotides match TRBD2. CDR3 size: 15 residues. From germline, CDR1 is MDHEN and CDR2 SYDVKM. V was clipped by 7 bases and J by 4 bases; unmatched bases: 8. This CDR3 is CASTIPTSGSYEQYF. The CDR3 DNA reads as TGTGCCAGCACCATCCCGACTAGCGGGAGTTACGAGCAGTACTTC.

CDR3 in amino acids: CASSIQGRQPQHF. The CDR3 bases are TGTGCCAGCAGCATCCAGGGACGTCAGCCCCAGCATTTT. V usage is TRBV7-8 and J usage is TRBJ1-5; D is perhaps TRBD1 (5 bases). Trimming left V 5 bases short and J 6 bases short, with 11 bases between. CDR1 and CDR2 (germline): SGHVS, FQNEAQ. There are 13 residues in the CDR3.

CDR3 protein: CASSLFPAPSSYEQYF. The DNA for the CDR3 is TGTGCCAGCAGTTTATTCCCGGCTCCGAGCTCCTACGAGCAGTACTTC. V is TRBV28 and J is TRBJ2-7, with D hard to call. The CDR3 consists of 16 residues. Germline lookup yields CDR1 MDHEN and CDR2 SYDVKM. V lost 1 base, J lost 0 bases, and 13 bases lay in between.

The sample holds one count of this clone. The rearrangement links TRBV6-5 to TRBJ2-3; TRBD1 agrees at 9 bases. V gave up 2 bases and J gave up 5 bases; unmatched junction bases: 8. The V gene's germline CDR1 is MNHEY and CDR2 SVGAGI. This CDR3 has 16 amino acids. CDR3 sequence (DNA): TGTGCCAGCAGTTACGTCGGGACAGGGTTGAGAGATACGCAGTATTTT. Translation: CASSYVGTGLRDTQYF.

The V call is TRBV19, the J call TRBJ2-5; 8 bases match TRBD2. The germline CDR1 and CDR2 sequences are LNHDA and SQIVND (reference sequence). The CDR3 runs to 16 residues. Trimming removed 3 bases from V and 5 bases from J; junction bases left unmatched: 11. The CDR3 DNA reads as TGTGCCAGTAGTATGGGAACTAGCGGAAATCCGGAGACCCAGTACTTC. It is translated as CASSMGTSGNPETQYF.

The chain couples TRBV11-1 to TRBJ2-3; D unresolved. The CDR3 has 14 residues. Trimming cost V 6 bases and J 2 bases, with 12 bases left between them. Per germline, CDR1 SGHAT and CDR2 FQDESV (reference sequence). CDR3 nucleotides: TGTGCCAGCAGTCCACCTGGCTTCACAGATACGCAGTATTTT. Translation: CASSPPGFTDTQYF.

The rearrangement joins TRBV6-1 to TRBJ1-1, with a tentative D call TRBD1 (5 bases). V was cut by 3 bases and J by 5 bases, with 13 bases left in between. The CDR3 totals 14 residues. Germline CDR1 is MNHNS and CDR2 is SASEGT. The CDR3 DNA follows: TGTGCCAGCAGTGAGGCAGGGATAAGTACTGAAGCTTTCTTT. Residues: CASSEAGISTEAFF.

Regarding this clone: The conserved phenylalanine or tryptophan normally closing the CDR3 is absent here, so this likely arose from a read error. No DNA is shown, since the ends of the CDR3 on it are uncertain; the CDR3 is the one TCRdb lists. CDR3 amino acids: CASRLGGQGASTPLAL. This rearrangement joins TRBV28 to TRBJ1-1; TRBD1, the D gene given by the table, was not confirmed from the DNA. 16 amino acids form the CDR3, both terminal residues included. CDR1 MDHEN and CDR2 SYDVKM come from the germline V gene.

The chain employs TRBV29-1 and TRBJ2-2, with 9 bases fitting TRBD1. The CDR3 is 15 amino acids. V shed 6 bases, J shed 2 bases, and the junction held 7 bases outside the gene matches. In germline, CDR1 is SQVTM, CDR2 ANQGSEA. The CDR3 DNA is TGCAGCGTCTACGGACAGGGGCAAAACACCGGGGAGCTGTTTTTT. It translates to CSVYGQGQNTGELFF.

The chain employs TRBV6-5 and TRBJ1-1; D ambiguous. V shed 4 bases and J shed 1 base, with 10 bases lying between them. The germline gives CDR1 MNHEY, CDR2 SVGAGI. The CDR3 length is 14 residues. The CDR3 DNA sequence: TGTGCCAGCAGTTCCAGATTATGGAACACTGAAGCTTTCTTT. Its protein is CASSSRLWNTEAFF.

CDR3 protein: CASSLGTPHEQYF. Written as DNA, the CDR3 is TGTGCCAGCAGCTTAGGGACTCCACACGAGCAGTACTTC. The V and J genes are TRBV7-8 and TRBJ2-7; a weak D match, TRBD2 (5 bases). Trimming stripped 1 base from V and 5 bases from J, with 9 bases between. This CDR3 has 13 residues. Germline V gene lookup returns CDR1 SGHVS and CDR2 FQNEAQ.

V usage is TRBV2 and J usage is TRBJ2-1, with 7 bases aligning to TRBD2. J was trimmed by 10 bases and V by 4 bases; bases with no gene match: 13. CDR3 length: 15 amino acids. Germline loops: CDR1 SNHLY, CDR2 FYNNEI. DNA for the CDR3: TGTGCCAGCAGTGGCCCGTCGAGCGGGACGGGCGAGCAGTTCTTC. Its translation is CASSGPSSGTGEQFF.

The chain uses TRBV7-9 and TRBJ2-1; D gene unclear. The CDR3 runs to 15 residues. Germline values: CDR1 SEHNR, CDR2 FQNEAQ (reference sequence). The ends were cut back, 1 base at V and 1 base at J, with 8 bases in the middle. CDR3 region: CASSLVPASYNEQFF. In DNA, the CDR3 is TGTGCCAGCAGCTTAGTTCCAGCGTCCTACAATGAGCAGTTCTTC.